This T cell receptor (beta chain) was sequenced during a study of breast tumors, draining lymph nodes, adjacent tissues. Comment on this clonotype: Its antigen is unidentified.

Study-level points and caveats: Tumor and nontumor repertoires were significantly more similar in luminal-like than in basal-like breast cancer. Data fit most tumor T cells coming from lymph node, expanding in tumor. Compared with lymph nodes, tumors were less diverse; compared with nontumor tissue, more.

The lymph nodes were axillary draining lymph nodes from breast cancer patients. The CDR3 extends over 14 amino acids. With V trimmed by 6 bases and J by 2 bases, 6 bases remained unmatched. Germline CDR1 LGHNT, CDR2 FRNRAP. Using its own MiXCR run on the multiplex PCR reads, TCRdb lists one record per CDR3 protein. The sample lists 200,000 to 250,000 distinct CDR3 sequences, approximately 30% seen once, with 1.4% in the top ten. This clonotype was sampled from a female donor with breast cancer. Some clones in this sample may be carry-over from other donors' samples. The chain employs TRBV12-5 and TRBJ1-1, with 7 bases fitting TRBD1. The sequenced material came from axillary lymph node tissue. This CDR3 is CASGGQSDNTEAFF. CDR3 nucleotide sequence: TGTGCTAGTGGGGGACAGAGCGACAACACTGAAGCTTTCTTT.